This T cell receptor (beta chain) was sequenced for a study of T-cell reconstitution after alpha-beta-depleted transplantation in children. At least ten counts were recorded for this clonotype. What it binds is unknown. Study observations and caveats: Hyperexpanded clones declined; after one year, newly produced T cells mostly supplied diversity. Several hundred expanded graft clones reportedly were the source of alpha-beta T cells about two months after transplant. For some patients, TCRbeta diversity was high at day 60 because of recipient T cells and thymic progenitors that survived.

A library of TCRbeta sequences, prepared with unique molecular identifiers, was generated. TCRdb used MiXCR to reprocess the PCR reads, holding one entry per CDR3 protein. The sample holds 700,000 to 950,000 distinct CDR3 sequences, 16% seen once. V lost 6 bases, J lost 6 bases, and 9 bases stayed unmatched. The CDR3 sequence is 17 residues long. The receptor was isolated from a male patient younger than 18 who had a stem cell transplant for acute lymphoblastic leukemia, so the T cells may come from the graft donor. The source was PBMCs, mostly from graft donor cells, collected 360 days after TCRalphabeta/CD19-depleted stem cell transplant. The V call is TRBV12-3 or TRBV12-4, the J call TRBJ2-2; 14 positions match TRBD2. CDR3 sequence: CASRIPGLAGEAGELFF. CDR3 coding DNA: TGTGCCAGCAGGATCCCGGGACTAGCGGGAGAGGCCGGGGAGCTGTTTTTT.